This T cell receptor (beta chain) originates from a study of blood T cell repertoires in COVID-19. Study information: In each case, the material was cDNA or gDNA derived from T cells, B-cell-depleted T cells, or PBMCs.

Only in-frame clones appear in the TCRdb table, and some are missing; sequencing was by immunoSEQ multiplex PCR. The sample has roughly 32,000 clones, over 75% seen once. Germline V CDR1 and CDR2: MGHDK, SYGVNS. The CDR3 covers 13 residues. Losses at the gene ends were 4 bases for V and 12 bases for J; bases not matched to a gene: 6. This TCR was sampled from a man in his sixties with active COVID-19. The J gene is TRBJ2-1, the V gene TRBV25-1; 10 nucleotides match TRBD2. The specimen sequenced was peripheral blood. The CDR3 bases are TGTGCCAGCAGTGGCCCCCTAGCGGGAGCGCAGTTCTTC. It yields the protein CASSGPLAGAQFF.